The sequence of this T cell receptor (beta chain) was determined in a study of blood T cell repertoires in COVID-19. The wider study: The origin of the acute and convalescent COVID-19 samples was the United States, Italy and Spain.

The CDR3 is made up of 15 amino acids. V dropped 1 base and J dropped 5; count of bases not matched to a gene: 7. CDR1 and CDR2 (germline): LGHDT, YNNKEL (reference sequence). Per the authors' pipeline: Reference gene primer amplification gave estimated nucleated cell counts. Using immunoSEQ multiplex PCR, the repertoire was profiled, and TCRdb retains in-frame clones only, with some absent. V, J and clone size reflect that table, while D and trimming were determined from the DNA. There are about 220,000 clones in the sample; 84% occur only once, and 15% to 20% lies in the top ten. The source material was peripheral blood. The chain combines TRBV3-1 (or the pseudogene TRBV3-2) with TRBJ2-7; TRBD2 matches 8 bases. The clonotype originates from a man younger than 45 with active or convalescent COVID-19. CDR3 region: CASSQGGTSFDEQYF. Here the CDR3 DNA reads TGTGCCAGCAGCCAAGGGGGGACTAGTTTCGACGAGCAGTACTTC.